This T cell receptor (beta chain) was retrieved from a study of Graves' ophthalmopathy and Graves' hyperthyroidism. The CDR3 has 14 amino acids. V shed 5 bases, J shed 8 bases, and the junction held 10 bases outside the gene matches. From germline, CDR1 is MNHEY and CDR2 SMNVEV (reference sequence). Amplification of the TCR beta CDR3 regions used RNA transcripts (as template). Investigators did first-round RT-PCR with HTBI primers, then second-round multiplex PCR. TCRdb recomputed calls from the multiplex PCR reads with MiXCR, one row per CDR3 protein. Found here are hundreds of thousands of distinct CDR3 sequences, about 20% of them singletons; the top ten hold more than 5.5%.

The specimen was peripheral blood. This chain uses TRBV27 with TRBJ1-2, with 8 bases identical to TRBD1. The sequence was obtained from a woman aged 18-30 years with stable Graves' hyperthyroidism. Some clones in this sample may be carry-over from other donors' samples. Written as DNA, the CDR3 is TGTGCCAGCAGTACCGTGACAGGGGTTGAGGGCTACACCTTC. Its translation: CASSTVTGVEGYTF.